The entry that follows covers one TCR beta chain sequence. This specimen belongs to a study of cytomegalovirus exposure and HLA in healthy donors. Assay: immunoSEQ multiplex PCR; the TCRdb copy retains only in-frame clones and omits some. This table holds 78,000 or so clones, almost 97% found once. The sample consisted of PBMCs. This TCR was sampled from a man between 18 and 29 years old in good health and CMV-seropositive.

The CDR3 DNA is TGTGCCACCAGCAGAGGACTGACTAGCGGGGGCACAGATACGCAGTATTTT. This codes for CATSRGLTSGGTDTQYF. J is TRBJ2-3 and V is TRBV15; 11 nucleotides line up with TRBD2. Trimming at V came to 1 base and at J to 1 base, leaving 4 bases not matched to a gene. This CDR3 is 17 amino acids long. Germline V gene lookup returns CDR1 LNHNV and CDR2 YYDKDF (reference sequence).